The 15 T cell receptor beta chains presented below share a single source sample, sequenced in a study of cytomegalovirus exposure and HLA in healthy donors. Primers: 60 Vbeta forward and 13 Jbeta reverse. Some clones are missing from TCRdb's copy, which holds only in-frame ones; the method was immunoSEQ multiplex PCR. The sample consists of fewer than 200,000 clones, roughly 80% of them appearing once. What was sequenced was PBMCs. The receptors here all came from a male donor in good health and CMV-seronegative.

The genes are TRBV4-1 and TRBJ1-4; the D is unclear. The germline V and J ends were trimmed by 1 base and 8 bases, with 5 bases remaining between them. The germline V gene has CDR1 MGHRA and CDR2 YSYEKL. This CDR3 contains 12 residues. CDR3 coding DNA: TGCGCCAGCAGCCAAGTCGAGGAAAAACTGTTTTTT. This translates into CASSQVEEKLFF.

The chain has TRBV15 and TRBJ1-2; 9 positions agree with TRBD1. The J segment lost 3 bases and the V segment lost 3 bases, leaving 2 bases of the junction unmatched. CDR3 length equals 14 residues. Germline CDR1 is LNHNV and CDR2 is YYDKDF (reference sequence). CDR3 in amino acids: CATSRDRGYYGYTF. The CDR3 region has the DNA TGTGCCACCAGCAGGGACAGGGGTTACTATGGCTACACCTTC. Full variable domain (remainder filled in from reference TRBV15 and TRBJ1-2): DAMVIQNPRYQVTQFGKPVTLSCSQTLNHNVMYWYQQKSSQAPKLLFHYYDKDFNNEADTPDNFQSRRPNTSFCFLDIRSPGLGDTAMYLCATSRDRGYYGYTFGSGTRLTVV.

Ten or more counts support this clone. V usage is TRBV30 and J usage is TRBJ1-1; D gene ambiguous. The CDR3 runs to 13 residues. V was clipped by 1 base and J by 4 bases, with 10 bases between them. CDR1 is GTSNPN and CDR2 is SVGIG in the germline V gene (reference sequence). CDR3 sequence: CAWSAPLRTEAFF. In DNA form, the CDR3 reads TGTGCCTGGAGTGCCCCTCTTCGCACTGAAGCTTTCTTT.

The CDR3 protein is CASSLGTSGRTDTQYF. Here the CDR3 DNA reads TGTGCCAGCAGCTTGGGGACTAGCGGGCGCACAGATACGCAGTATTTT. The chain couples TRBV7-2 to TRBJ2-3, with 12 bases that match TRBD2. J gave up 1 base and V 3 bases, and 2 bases lay outside the gene matches. CDR1 is SGHTA and CDR2 is FQGNSA in the germline V gene. The CDR3 totals 16 residues.

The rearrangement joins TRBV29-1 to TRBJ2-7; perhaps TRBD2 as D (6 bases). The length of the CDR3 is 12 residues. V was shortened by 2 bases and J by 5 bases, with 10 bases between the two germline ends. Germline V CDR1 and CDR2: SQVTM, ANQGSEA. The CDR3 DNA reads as TGCAGCGTTGAACGGGGGAGTAACGAGCAGTACTTC. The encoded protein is CSVERGSNEQYF.

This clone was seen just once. CDR3 amino acids: CASSPSRAGGACGELFF. The CDR3 DNA follows: TGTGCCAGTAGTCCTTCACGGGCAGGGGGCGCTTGTGGGGAGCTGTTTTTT. The chain couples TRBV19 to TRBJ2-2, with TRBD1 matching over 8 bases. This CDR3 has 17 amino acids. V was clipped by 5 bases and J by 8 bases; unmatched bases: 16. Germline CDR1 and CDR2: LNHDA and SQIVND (reference sequence).

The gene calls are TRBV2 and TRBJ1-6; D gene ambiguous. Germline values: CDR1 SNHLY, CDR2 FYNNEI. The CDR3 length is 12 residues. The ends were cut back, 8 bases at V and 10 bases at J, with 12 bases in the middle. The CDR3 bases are TGTGCCAGCCGCGGCCCCGCCTCACCCCTCCACTTT. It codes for CASRGPASPLHF.

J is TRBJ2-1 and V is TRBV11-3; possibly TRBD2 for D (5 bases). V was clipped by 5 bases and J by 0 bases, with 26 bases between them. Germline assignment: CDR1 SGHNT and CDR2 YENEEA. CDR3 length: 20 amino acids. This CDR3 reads CASSGSKTQADRSSYNEQFF. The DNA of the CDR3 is TGTGCCAGCAGCGGGTCTAAGACACAAGCGGACCGGAGCTCCTACAATGAGCAGTTCTTC. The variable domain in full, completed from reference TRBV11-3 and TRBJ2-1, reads EAGVVQSPRYKIIEKKQPVAFWCNPISGHNTLYWYLQNLGQGPELLIRYENEEAVDDSQLPKDRFSAERLKGVDSTLKIQPAELGDSAVYLCASSGSKTQADRSSYNEQFFGPGTRLTVL.

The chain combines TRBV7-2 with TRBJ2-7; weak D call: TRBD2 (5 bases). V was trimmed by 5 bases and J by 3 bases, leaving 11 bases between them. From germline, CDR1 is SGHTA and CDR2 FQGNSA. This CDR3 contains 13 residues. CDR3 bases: TGTGCCAGCAGCCTCGGGATCCTCTACGAGCAGTACTTC. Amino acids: CASSLGILYEQYF.

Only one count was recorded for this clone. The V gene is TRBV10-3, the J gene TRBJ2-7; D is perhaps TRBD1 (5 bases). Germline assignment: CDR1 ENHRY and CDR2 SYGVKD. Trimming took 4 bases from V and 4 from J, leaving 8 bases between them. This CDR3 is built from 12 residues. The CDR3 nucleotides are TGTGCCATCAGTGGGGGCAGTTACGAGCAGTACTTC. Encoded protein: CAISGGSYEQYF.

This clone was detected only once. In nucleotides, the CDR3 is TGTGCCAGCAGCCGAGGAGGACAGGGGGATTACACTGAAGCTTTCTTT. Its translation: CASSRGGQGDYTEAFF. The chain carries TRBV4-2 and TRBJ1-1; 10 positions match TRBD1. The ends lost 4 bases at V and 3 bases at J; junction bases unmatched: 8. The length of the CDR3 is 16 residues. The germline V gene encodes CDR1 LGHNA and CDR2 YNFKEQ.

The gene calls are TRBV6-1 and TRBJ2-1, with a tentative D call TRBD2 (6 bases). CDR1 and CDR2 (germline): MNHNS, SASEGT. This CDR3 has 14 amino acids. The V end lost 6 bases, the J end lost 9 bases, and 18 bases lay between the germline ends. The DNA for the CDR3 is TGTGCCAGCAGAGGCGGGGAGGCTTCGGCTGAGCAGTTCTTC. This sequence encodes CASRGGEASAEQFF.

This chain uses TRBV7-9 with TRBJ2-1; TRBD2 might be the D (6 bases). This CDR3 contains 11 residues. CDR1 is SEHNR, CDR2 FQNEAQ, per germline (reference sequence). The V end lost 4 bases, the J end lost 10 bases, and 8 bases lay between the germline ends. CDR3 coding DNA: TGTGCCAGCAGCTCGGGGAGGGAGCAGTTCTTC. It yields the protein CASSSGREQFF.

Written as DNA, the CDR3 is TGTGCCAGCAGCTTCTTCGCAGGGCGGGGGACAGATACGCAGTATTTT. It specifies CASSFFAGRGTDTQYF. The chain employs TRBV7-9 and TRBJ2-3, with 7 bases that match TRBD2. Looked up from germline, CDR1 is SEHNR and CDR2 is FQNEAQ (reference sequence). This CDR3 is 16 amino acids long. The V segment lost 3 bases and the J segment 3 bases; nucleotides outside the gene matches: 9.

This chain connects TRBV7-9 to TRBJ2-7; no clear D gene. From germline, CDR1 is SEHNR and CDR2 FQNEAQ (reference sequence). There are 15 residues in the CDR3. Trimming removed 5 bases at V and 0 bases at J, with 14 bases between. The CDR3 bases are TGTGCCAGCAGCCCCGAGTCCCCAAGCTCCTACGAGCAGTACTTC. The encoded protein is CASSPESPSSYEQYF.